These 25 T cell receptor beta chains came from one sample sequenced in a study of blood T cell repertoires in COVID-19. This table comes from immunoSEQ multiplex PCR, and its TCRdb copy is limited to in-frame clones, with some not included. The sample consists of more than 90,000 clones, approximately 80% of them appearing once. Sequencing was done on a sample of peripheral blood. Receptors originate from a woman over 75 with acute or convalescent COVID-19.

V and J are TRBV7-3 and TRBJ2-3, with 11 nucleotides matching TRBD1. With V trimmed by 2 bases and J by 6 bases, 4 bases remained unmatched. This CDR3 region has 15 residues. Germline values: CDR1 SGHTA, CDR2 FQGTGA. CDR3 sequence: CASSLGQGASDTQYF. The CDR3 DNA sequence: TGTGCCAGCAGCTTAGGACAGGGGGCTTCTGATACGCAGTATTTT. The full variable domain, its missing parts supplied by reference TRBV7-3 and TRBJ2-3, is GAGVSQTPSNKVTEKGKYVELRCDPISGHTALYWYRQSLGQGPEFLIYFQGTGAADDSGLPNDRFFAVRPEGSVSTLKIQRTERGDSAVYLCASSLGQGASDTQYFGPGTRLTVL.

The V gene is TRBV2, the J gene TRBJ2-5, with TRBD2 matching 11 bases. CDR3 size: 15 residues. From germline, CDR1 is SNHLY and CDR2 FYNNEI. Losses at the gene ends were 2 bases for V and 4 bases for J; bases not matched to a gene: 3. The CDR3 sequence is CASSELLAGGETQYF. The CDR3 nucleotides are TGTGCCAGCAGTGAATTGCTAGCGGGAGGAGAGACCCAGTACTTC.

This clone was recorded at least ten times. The CDR3 region has the DNA TGCGCCAGCAGCCAAGACAGGACAGGGGGCAACACCGGGGAGCTGTTTTTT. Its protein product is CASSQDRTGGNTGELFF. The rearrangement uses TRBV4-3 and TRBJ2-2; 11 nucleotides align to TRBD1. The germline gives CDR1 LGHNA, CDR2 YSLEER. V was clipped by 0 bases and J by 2 bases; unmatched bases: 2. This CDR3 is 17 amino acids long.

This rearrangement joins TRBV20-1 to TRBJ2-7; TRBD2 matches at 14 bases. After removal of 3 bases from V and 4 bases from J, the junction contained 11 bases not matched to a gene. The length of the CDR3 is 17 residues. The germline gives CDR1 DFQATT, CDR2 SNEGSKA (reference sequence). The CDR3 DNA is TGCAGTGCTAGTTCTGGACTAGCGGGGGGACACTTTTACGAGCAGTACTTC. It codes for CSASSGLAGGHFYEQYF.

The chain joins TRBV5-1 to TRBJ1-6; 9 nucleotides align to TRBD1. In germline, CDR1 is SGHRS, CDR2 YFSETQ. The CDR3 sequence is 16 residues long. V lost 4 bases, J lost 10 bases, and 12 bases stayed unmatched. The CDR3, as DNA: TGCGCCAGCAGCGGGGGGACAGGGAGCGGAGGGTCACCCCTCCACTTT. Translation gives CASSGGTGSGGSPLHF. Supplemented by reference TRBV5-1 and TRBJ1-6, the full variable domain reads KAGVTQTPRYLIKTRGQQVTLSCSPISGHRSVSWYQQTPGQGLQFLFEYFSETQRNKGNFPGRFSGRQFSNSRSEMNVSTLELGDSALYLCASSGGTGSGGSPLHFGNGTRLTVT.

The count of this clone is one. The chain recombines TRBV28 with TRBJ1-2; 8 positions match TRBD1. CDR1 and CDR2 (germline): MDHEN, SYDVKM. This CDR3 contains 13 residues. Unmatched junction bases numbered 11, after V lost 6 bases and J lost 11 bases. CDR3 nucleotides: TGTGCCAGCAGACCGGGACAGGATATGGGGTACACCTTC. Its translation: CASRPGQDMGYTF.

The chain's CDR3 is CASSPGTSNEQFF. Written as DNA, the CDR3 is TGTGCCAGCAGCCCGGGGACTAGCAATGAGCAGTTCTTC. The gene calls are TRBV5-6 and TRBJ2-1, with 8 bases lining up with TRBD2. CDR3 size: 13 residues. J gave up 6 bases and V 4 bases, and 3 bases lay outside the gene matches. CDR1 is SGHDT, CDR2 YYEEEE, per germline.

The V call is TRBV7-2, the J call TRBJ2-3; D remains unclear. Germline CDR1 is SGHTA and CDR2 is FQGNSA. The CDR3 totals 14 residues. Trimming took off 2 bases at V and 2 bases at J, with 8 bases between the two ends. In DNA form, the CDR3 reads TGTGCCAGCAGCTTAATGTCAGACACAGATACGCAGTATTTT. Translation: CASSLMSDTDTQYF.

CDR3: CASSMTGGYGYTF. DNA for the CDR3: TGTGCCAGTAGTATGACAGGAGGCTATGGCTACACCTTC. The J gene is TRBJ1-2, the V gene TRBV19, with a possible D match to TRBD1 (6 bases). Germline lookup yields CDR1 LNHDA and CDR2 SQIVND (reference sequence). CDR3 length: 13 residues. Trimming took 3 bases from V and 4 from J, leaving 9 bases between them.

The V and J genes are TRBV7-3 and TRBJ1-2; D is ambiguous. The V and J ends lost 1 base and 3 bases respectively, with 6 bases between them. Germline CDR1 is SGHTA and CDR2 is FQGTGA. This CDR3 is built from 13 residues. The CDR3 is CASSLNGDYGYTF. In DNA, the CDR3 is TGTGCCAGCAGCTTAAACGGAGACTATGGCTACACCTTC.

Only one count was recorded for this clone. In DNA form, the CDR3 reads TGTGCCAGCAGCTTAGGTCAGCTCAGAGGGCCCCAGCATTTT. Protein sequence: CASSLGQLRGPQHF. The rearrangement links TRBV7-2 to TRBJ1-5; no clear D gene. Germline loops: CDR1 SGHTA, CDR2 FQGNSA. The CDR3 totals 14 residues. V lost 1 base to trimming and J lost 9 bases, with 13 bases between them.

This chain links TRBV11-2 with TRBJ2-7, with no clear D. Germline values: CDR1 SGHAT, CDR2 FQNNGV. Trimming stripped 5 bases from V and 6 bases from J, with 8 bases between. The CDR3 is 11 residues long. The CDR3 region is CASSRRREQYF. The DNA for the CDR3 is TGTGCCAGCAGCCGGAGACGCGAGCAGTACTTC. Based on the CDR3 plus reference TRBV11-2 and TRBJ2-7, the full variable domain is EAGVAQSPRYKIIEKRQSVAFWCNPISGHATLYWYQQILGQGPKLLIQFQNNGVVDDSQLPKDRFSAERLKGVDSTLKIQPAKLEDSAVYLCASSRRREQYFGPGTRLTVT.

The V call is TRBV13, the J call TRBJ2-4; possible D gene TRBD2, 5 bases. Trimming removed 5 bases from V and 2 bases from J, with 10 bases in between. The CDR3 is made up of 14 amino acids. CDR1 is PRHDT, CDR2 FYEKMQ, per germline (reference sequence). The CDR3 spells CASSRLGTKNIQYF. In nucleotides, the CDR3 is TGTGCCAGCAGCCGTCTCGGGACCAAAAACATTCAGTACTTC.

The chain has TRBV7-9 and TRBJ1-2; D remains unclear. This CDR3 spans 11 amino acids. Trimming removed 2 bases at V and 5 bases at J, with 3 bases between. The V gene's germline CDR1 is SEHNR and CDR2 FQNEAQ (reference sequence). The CDR3 loop reads CASSLSYGYTF. The CDR3, as DNA: TGTGCCAGCAGCTTATCTTATGGCTACACCTTC.

This chain links TRBV4-1 with TRBJ1-2; D is uncertain. CDR1 and CDR2 from the germline V gene are MGHRA and YSYEKL. V was pared by 0 bases and J by 4 bases, with 12 bases between. CDR3 length: 15 amino acids. CDR3 region: CASSQEQRERYGYTF. In DNA, the CDR3 is TGCGCCAGCAGCCAAGAACAGAGGGAACGCTATGGCTACACCTTC.

V usage is TRBV4-3 and J usage is TRBJ2-1; D possibly corresponds to TRBD2 (6 bases). This CDR3 is built from 16 residues. Germline-derived CDR1 and CDR2 are LGHNA and YSLEER. Trimming pared 4 bases from V and 13 bases from J, leaving 26 bases between. CDR3 sequence (DNA): TGCGCCAGCAGCCTCCACCGGGACGGGGGACCTAATCAACAGTTCTTC. Translating it yields CASSLHRDGGPNQQFF.

The V call is TRBV18, the J call TRBJ1-2; 8 nucleotides match TRBD1. The CDR3 runs to 15 residues. V trimming: 2 bases; J trimming: 2 bases; junction bases outside the gene matches: 4. CDR1 and CDR2 from the germline V gene are KGHSH and LQKENI. The CDR3 sequence is CASSPTGQANYGYTF. The CDR3 DNA sequence: TGTGCCAGCTCACCAACGGGACAGGCGAACTATGGCTACACCTTC. Full variable domain (rest looked up from reference TRBV18 and TRBJ1-2): NAGVMQNPRHLVRRRGQEARLRCSPMKGHSHVYWYRQLPEEGLKFMVYLQKENIIDESGMPKERFSAEFPKEGPSILRIQQVVRGDSAAYFCASSPTGQANYGYTFGSGTRLTVV.

The rearrangement uses TRBV6-2 or TRBV6-3 and TRBJ1-1; D gene ambiguous. The CDR3 has 15 residues. Trimming cost V 0 bases and J 1 base, with 9 bases left between them. Germline values: CDR1 MNHEY, CDR2 SVGEGT. The chain's CDR3 is CASSYSGSGNTEAFF. The CDR3 nucleotides read TGTGCCAGCAGTTACTCGGGCTCAGGGAACACTGAAGCTTTCTTT.

The chain recombines TRBV2 with TRBJ2-1; 11 nucleotides match TRBD2. CDR1 and CDR2 from the germline V gene are SNHLY and FYNNEI. This CDR3 has 15 amino acids. V was pared by 8 bases and J by 7 bases, with 10 bases of the junction left unmatched. The CDR3 nucleotides are TGTGCCAGCGGATCACTGGGACTAGCGGAGAATGAGCAGTTCTTC. It yields the protein CASGSLGLAENEQFF.

This chain links TRBV7-2 with TRBJ1-6, with TRBD1 identical over 10 bases. CDR3 size: 16 residues. Germline V gives CDR1 SGHTA, CDR2 FQGNSA. V was clipped by 8 bases and J by 9 bases; unmatched bases: 13. The CDR3 DNA sequence: TGTGCCAGCCGAGGGACAGGGGTTCTCCGGGGTTCACCCCTCCACTTT. As protein: CASRGTGVLRGSPLHF.

The chain carries TRBV18 and TRBJ2-3; no definite D call. The V gene lost 3 bases and the J gene lost 4 bases, with 5 bases spanning the gap. The germline V gene encodes CDR1 KGHSH and CDR2 LQKENI. This CDR3 contains 12 residues. DNA of the CDR3: TGTGCCAGCTCACCTCAGTCAGATACGCAGTATTTT. Translation gives CASSPQSDTQYF.

The V gene is TRBV6-6, the J gene TRBJ2-3; 7 bases line up with TRBD2. V gave up 4 bases and J gave up 6 bases; unmatched junction bases: 4. CDR3 length equals 13 residues. The V gene's germline CDR1 is MNHNY and CDR2 SVGAGI (reference sequence). CDR3 DNA: TGTGCCAGCAGTTTAGCGGGTGCGGATACGCAGTATTTT. It translates to CASSLAGADTQYF.

This clone was recorded a few times. The chain combines TRBV3-1 (or the pseudogene TRBV3-2) with TRBJ1-1; perhaps TRBD1 as D (5 bases). CDR3 length equals 14 residues. V was shortened by 3 bases and J by 4 bases, with 12 bases between the two germline ends. Germline loops: CDR1 LGHDT, CDR2 YNNKEL (reference sequence). The CDR3 bases are TGTGCCAGCAGCCACCAGGGAAGGGGCACTGAAGCTTTCTTT. It specifies CASSHQGRGTEAFF.

This chain links TRBV6-6 with TRBJ1-4, with D possibly being TRBD1 (5 bases). The germline gives CDR1 MNHNY, CDR2 SVGAGI (reference sequence). The germline V and J ends were trimmed by 5 bases and 4 bases, with 11 bases remaining between them. This CDR3 has 14 residues. The CDR3 loop is CASSGGNYNEKLFF. The CDR3, as DNA: TGTGCCAGCAGTGGGGGGAACTATAATGAAAAACTGTTTTTT.

CDR3 bases: TGTGCCAGCAGCTTACGACAGAGTAACTATGGCTACACCTTC. This gives the protein CASSLRQSNYGYTF. The chain is built from TRBV13 and TRBJ1-2, with D maybe TRBD1 (5 bases). The CDR3 is made up of 14 amino acids. In germline, CDR1 is PRHDT, CDR2 FYEKMQ (reference sequence). Trimming shortened V by 2 bases and J by 1 base, and 8 bases separated the two germline ends.